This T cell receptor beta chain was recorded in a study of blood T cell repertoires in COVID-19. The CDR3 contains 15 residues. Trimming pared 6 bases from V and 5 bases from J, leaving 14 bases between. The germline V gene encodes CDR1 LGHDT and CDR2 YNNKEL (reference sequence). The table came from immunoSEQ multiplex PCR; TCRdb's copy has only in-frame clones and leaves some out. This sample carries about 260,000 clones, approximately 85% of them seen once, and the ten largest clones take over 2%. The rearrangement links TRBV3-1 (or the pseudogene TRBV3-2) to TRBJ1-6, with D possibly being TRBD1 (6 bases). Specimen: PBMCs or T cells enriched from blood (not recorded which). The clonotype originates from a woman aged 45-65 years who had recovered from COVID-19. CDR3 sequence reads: CASRRHRDNNSPLHF. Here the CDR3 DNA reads TGTGCCAGCAGACGTCACCGGGACAATAATTCACCCCTCCACTTT.